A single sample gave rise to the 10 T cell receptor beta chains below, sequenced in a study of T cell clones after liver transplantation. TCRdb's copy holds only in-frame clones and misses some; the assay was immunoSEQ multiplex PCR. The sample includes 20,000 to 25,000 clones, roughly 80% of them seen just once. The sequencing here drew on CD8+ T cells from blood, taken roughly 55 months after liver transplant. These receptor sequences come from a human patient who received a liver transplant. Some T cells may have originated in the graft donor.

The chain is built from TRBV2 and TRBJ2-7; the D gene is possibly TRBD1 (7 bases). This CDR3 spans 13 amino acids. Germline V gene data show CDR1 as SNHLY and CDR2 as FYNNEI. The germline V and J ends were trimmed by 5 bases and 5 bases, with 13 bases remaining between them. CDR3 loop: CASSLTGRHEQYF. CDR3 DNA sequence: TGTGCCAGCAGTTTGACAGGGAGGCACGAGCAGTACTTC.

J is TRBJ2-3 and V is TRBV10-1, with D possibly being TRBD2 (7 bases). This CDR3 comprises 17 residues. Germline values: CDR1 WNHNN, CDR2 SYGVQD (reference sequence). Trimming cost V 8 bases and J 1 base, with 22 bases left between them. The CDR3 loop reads CASQSKRGGPGTDTQYF. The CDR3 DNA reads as TGCGCCAGCCAATCCAAAAGGGGGGGGCCCGGCACAGATACGCAGTATTTT.

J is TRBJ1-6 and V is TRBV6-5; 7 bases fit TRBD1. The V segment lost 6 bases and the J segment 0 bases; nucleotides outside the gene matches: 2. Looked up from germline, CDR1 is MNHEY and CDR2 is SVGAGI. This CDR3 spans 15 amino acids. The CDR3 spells CASRGQSSYNSPLHF. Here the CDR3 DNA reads TGTGCCAGCAGGGGACAGAGCTCCTATAATTCACCCCTCCACTTT.

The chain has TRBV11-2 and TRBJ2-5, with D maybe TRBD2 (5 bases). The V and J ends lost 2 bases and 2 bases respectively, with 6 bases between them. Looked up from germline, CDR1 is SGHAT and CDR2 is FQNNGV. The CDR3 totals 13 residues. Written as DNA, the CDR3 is TGTGCCAGCAGCTTAAGCGGACAAGAGACCCAGTACTTC. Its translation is CASSLSGQETQYF. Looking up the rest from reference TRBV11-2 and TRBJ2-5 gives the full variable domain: EAGVAQSPRYKIIEKRQSVAFWCNPISGHATLYWYQQILGQGPKLLIQFQNNGVVDDSQLPKDRFSAERLKGVDSTLKIQPAKLEDSAVYLCASSLSGQETQYFGPGTRLLVL.

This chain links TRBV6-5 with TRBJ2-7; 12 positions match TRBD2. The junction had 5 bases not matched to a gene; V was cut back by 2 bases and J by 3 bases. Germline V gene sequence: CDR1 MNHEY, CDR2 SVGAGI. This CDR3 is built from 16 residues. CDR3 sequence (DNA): TGTGCCAGCAGTTACGGACTAGCGGGGTTAGACTACGAGCAGTACTTC. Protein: CASSYGLAGLDYEQYF.

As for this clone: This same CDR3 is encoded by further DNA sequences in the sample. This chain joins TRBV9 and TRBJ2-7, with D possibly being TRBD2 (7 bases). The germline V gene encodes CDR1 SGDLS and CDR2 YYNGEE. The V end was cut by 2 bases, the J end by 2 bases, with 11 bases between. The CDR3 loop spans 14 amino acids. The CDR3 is CASSVGAGAYEQYF. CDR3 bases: TGTGCCAGCAGCGTGGGGGCGGGGGCCTACGAGCAGTACTTC.

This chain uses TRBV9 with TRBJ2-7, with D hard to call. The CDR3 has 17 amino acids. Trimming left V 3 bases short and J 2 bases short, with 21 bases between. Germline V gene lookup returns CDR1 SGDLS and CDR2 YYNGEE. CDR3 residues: CASSDPIGTSITYEQYF. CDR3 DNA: TGTGCCAGCAGCGACCCCATTGGCACCAGTATTACCTACGAGCAGTACTTC. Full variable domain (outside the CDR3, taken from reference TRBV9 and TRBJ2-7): DSGVTQTPKHLITATGQRVTLRCSPRSGDLSVYWYQQSLDQGLQFLIQYYNGEERAKGNILERFSAQQFPDLHSELNLSSLELGDSALYFCASSDPIGTSITYEQYFGPGTRLTVT.

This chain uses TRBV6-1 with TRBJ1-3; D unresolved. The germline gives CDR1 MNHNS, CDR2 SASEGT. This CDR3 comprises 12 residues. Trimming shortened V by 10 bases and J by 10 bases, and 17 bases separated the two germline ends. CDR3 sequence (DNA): TGTGCCACCCTCGGACCCGAGGGTACCATATATTTT. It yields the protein CATLGPEGTIYF.

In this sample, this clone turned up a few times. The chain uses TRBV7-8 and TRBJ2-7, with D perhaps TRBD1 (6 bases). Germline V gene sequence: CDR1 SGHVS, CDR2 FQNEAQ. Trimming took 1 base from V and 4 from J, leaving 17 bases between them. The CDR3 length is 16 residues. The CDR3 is CASSLGPGQNSYEQYF. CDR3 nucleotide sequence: TGTGCCAGCAGCTTAGGCCCCGGACAGAATAGTTACGAGCAGTACTTC. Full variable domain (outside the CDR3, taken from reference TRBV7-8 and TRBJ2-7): GAGVSQSPRYKVAKRGQDVALRCDPISGHVSLFWYQQALGQGPEFLTYFQNEAQLDKSGLPSDRFFAERPEGSVSTLKIQRTQQEDSAVYLCASSLGPGQNSYEQYFGPGTRLTVT.

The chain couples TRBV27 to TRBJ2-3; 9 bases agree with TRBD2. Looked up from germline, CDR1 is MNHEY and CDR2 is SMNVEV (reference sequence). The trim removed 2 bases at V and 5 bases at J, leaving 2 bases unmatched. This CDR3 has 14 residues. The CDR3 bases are TGTGCCAGCAGTTTAGCGGGGGGGCAAGATACGCAGTATTTT. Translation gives CASSLAGGQDTQYF.